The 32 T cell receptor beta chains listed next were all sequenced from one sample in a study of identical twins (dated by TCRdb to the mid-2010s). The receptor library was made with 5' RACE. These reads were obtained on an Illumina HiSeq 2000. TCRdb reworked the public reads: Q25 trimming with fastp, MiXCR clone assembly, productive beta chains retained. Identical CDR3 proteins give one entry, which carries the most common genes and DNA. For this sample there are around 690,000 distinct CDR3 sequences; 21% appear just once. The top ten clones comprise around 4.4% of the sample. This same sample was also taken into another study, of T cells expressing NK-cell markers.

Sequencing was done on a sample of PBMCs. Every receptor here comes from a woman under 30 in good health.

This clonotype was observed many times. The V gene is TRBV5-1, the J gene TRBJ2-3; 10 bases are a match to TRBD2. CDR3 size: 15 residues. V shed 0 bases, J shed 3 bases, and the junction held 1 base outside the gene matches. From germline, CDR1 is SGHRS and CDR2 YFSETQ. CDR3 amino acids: CASSLERGGTDTQYF. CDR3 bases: TGCGCCAGCAGCTTGGAGCGGGGGGGGACAGATACGCAGTATTTT.

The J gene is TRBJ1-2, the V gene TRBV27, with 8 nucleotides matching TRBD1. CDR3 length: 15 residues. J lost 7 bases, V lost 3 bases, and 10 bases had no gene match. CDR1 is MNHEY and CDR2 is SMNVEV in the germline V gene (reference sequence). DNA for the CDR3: TGTGCCAGCAGTTTCCGGGACAGGTCACCCGGTGGCTACACCTTC. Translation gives CASSFRDRSPGGYTF.

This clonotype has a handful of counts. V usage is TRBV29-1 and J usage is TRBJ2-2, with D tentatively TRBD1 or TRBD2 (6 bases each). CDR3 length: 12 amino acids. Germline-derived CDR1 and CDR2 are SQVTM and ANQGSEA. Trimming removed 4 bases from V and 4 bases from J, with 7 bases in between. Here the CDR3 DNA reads TGCAGCGTTGCGGGGGCCACCGGGGAGCTGTTTTTT. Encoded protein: CSVAGATGELFF.

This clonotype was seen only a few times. The CDR3: CSARLAGGSDTQYF. The CDR3 nucleotides read TGCAGTGCTAGGCTCGCGGGGGGGAGTGATACGCAGTATTTT. V is TRBV20-1 and J is TRBJ2-3; 9 nucleotides line up with TRBD2. Trimming cost V 3 bases and J 6 bases; bases outside gene matches: 7. CDR3 length: 14 residues. Germline CDR1 and CDR2: DFQATT and SNEGSKA (reference sequence).

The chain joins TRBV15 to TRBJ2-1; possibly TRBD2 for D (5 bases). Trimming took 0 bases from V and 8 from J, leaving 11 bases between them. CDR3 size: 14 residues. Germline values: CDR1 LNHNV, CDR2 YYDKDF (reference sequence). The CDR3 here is CATSRDQISDEQFF. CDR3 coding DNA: TGTGCCACCAGCAGAGATCAAATTAGCGATGAGCAGTTCTTC.

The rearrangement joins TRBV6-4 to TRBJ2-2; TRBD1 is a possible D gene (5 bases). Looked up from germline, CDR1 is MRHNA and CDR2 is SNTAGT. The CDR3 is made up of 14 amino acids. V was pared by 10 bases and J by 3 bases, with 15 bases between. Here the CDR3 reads CATKGVWYTGELFF. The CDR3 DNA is TGTGCCACCAAAGGGGTCTGGTACACCGGGGAGCTGTTTTTT.

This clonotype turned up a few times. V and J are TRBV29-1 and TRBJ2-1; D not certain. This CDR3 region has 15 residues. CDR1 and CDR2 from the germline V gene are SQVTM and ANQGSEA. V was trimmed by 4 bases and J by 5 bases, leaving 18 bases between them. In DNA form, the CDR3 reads TGCAGCGTTGGGACGGGCCTGATCCCCAACAATGAGCAGTTCTTC. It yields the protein CSVGTGLIPNNEQFF.

The CDR3 reads CASSGQGTTQYF. In DNA, the CDR3 is TGTGCCAGCAGCGGACAGGGGACGACCCAGTACTTC. This sequence joins TRBV2 and TRBJ2-5, with 9 bases that match TRBD1. The ends lost 6 bases at V and 7 bases at J; junction bases unmatched: 3. In germline, CDR1 is SNHLY, CDR2 FYNNEI. The CDR3 consists of 12 residues.

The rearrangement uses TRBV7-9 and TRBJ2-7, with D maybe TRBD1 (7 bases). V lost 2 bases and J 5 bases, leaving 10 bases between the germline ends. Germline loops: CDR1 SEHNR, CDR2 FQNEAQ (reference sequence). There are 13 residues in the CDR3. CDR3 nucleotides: TGTGCCAGCAGCTTACAGGGGGGACACGAGCAGTACTTC. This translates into CASSLQGGHEQYF.

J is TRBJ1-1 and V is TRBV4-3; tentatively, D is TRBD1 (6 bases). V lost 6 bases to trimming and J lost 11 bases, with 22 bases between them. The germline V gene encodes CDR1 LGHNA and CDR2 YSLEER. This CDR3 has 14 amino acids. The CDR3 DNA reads TGCGCCAGCAGACAAACAGGGACCTCCCGTGGGGCTTTCTTT. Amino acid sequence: CASRQTGTSRGAFF.

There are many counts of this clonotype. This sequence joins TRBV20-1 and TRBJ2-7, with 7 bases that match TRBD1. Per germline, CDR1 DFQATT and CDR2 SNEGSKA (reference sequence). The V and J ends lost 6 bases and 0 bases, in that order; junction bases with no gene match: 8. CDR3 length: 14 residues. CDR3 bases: TGCAGTGCAAGCCCTGGGACAGCCTCCTACGAGCAGTACTTC. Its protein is CSASPGTASYEQYF.

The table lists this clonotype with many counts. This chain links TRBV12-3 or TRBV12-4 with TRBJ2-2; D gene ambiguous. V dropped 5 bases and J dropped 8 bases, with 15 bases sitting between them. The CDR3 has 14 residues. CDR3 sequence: CASSPQNPRGELFF. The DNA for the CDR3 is TGTGCCAGCAGTCCCCAGAATCCGAGGGGGGAGCTGTTTTTT.

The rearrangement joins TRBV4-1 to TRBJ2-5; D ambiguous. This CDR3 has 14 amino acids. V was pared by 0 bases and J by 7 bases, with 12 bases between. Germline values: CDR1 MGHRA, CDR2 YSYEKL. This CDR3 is CASSQDAVSATQYF. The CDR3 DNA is TGCGCCAGCAGCCAAGACGCGGTATCAGCGACCCAGTACTTC.

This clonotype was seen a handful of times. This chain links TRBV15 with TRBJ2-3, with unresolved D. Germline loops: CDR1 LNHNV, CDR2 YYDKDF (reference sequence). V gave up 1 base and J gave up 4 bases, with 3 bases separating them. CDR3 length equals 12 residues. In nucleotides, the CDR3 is TGTGCCACCAGCAGAGGCCCAGATACGCAGTATTTT. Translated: CATSRGPDTQYF. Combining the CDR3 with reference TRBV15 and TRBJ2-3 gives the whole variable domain DAMVIQNPRYQVTQFGKPVTLSCSQTLNHNVMYWYQQKSSQAPKLLFHYYDKDFNNEADTPDNFQSRRPNTSFCFLDIRSPGLGDTAMYLCATSRGPDTQYFGPGTRLTVL.

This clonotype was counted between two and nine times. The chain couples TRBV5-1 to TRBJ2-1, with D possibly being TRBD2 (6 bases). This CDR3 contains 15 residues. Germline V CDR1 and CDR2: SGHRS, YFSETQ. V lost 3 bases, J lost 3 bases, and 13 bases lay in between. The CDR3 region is CASSSEDYYYNEQFF. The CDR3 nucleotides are TGCGCCAGCAGCTCAGAGGACTACTACTACAATGAGCAGTTCTTC.

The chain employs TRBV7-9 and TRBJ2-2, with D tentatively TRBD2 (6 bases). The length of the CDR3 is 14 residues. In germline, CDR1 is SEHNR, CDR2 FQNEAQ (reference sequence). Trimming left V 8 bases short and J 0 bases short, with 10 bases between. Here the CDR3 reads CASLLAPNTGELFF. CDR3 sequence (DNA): TGTGCCAGCCTCCTAGCGCCGAACACCGGGGAGCTGTTTTTT.

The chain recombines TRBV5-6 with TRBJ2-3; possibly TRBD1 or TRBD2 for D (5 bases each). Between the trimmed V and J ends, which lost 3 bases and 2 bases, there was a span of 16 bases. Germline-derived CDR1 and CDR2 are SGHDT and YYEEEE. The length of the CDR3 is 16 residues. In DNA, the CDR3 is TGTGCCAGCAGCTCATCGGGACGGCCACTCACAGATACGCAGTATTTT. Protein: CASSSSGRPLTDTQYF. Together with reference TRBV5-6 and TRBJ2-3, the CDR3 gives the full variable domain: DAGVTQSPTHLIKTRGQQVTLRCSPKSGHDTVSWYQQALGQGPQFIFQYYEEEERQRGNFPDRFSGHQFPNYSSELNVNALLLGDSALYLCASSSSGRPLTDTQYFGPGTRLTVL.

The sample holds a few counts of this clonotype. The CDR3 sequence is CASSWTSGSPTDTQYF. DNA of the CDR3: TGTGCCAGCAGCTGGACTAGCGGGAGTCCTACAGATACGCAGTATTTT. This chain links TRBV5-6 with TRBJ2-3; the match to TRBD2 covers 13 bases. V lost 3 bases, J lost 3 bases, and 4 bases stayed unmatched. Germline-derived CDR1 and CDR2 are SGHDT and YYEEEE. CDR3 length equals 16 residues.

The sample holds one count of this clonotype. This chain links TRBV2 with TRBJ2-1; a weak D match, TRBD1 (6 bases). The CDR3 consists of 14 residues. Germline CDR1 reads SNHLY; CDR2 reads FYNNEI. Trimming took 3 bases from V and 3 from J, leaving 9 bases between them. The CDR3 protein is CASSDQGSYNEQFF. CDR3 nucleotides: TGTGCCAGCAGTGACCAGGGGAGCTACAATGAGCAGTTCTTC.

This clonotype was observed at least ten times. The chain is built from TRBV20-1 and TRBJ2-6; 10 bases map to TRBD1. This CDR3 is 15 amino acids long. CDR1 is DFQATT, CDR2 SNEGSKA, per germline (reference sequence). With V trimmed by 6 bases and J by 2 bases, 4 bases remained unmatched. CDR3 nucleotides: TGCAGTGCCCGGGACAGGGGAACTGGGGCCAACGTCCTGACTTTC. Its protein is CSARDRGTGANVLTF.

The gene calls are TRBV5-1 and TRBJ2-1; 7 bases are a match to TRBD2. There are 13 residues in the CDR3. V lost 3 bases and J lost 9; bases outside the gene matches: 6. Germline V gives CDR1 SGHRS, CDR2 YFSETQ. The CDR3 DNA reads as TGCGCCAGCAGCTACGGGACTATCGGTGAGCAGTTCTTC. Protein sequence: CASSYGTIGEQFF.

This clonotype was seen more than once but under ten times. The CDR3 bases are TGTGCCAGCAGCGTCAGGGAATCAGATACGCAGTATTTT. Amino acid sequence: CASSVRESDTQYF. The chain joins TRBV9 to TRBJ2-3, with a tentative D call TRBD1 (5 bases). CDR1 and CDR2 from the germline V gene are SGDLS and YYNGEE. V dropped 2 bases and J dropped 4 bases, with 8 bases sitting between them. The CDR3 length is 13 residues.

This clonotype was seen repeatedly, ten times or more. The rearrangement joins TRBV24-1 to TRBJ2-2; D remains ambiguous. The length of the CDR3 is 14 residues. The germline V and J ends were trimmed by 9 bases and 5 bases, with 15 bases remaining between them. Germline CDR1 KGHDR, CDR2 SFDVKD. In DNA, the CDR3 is TGTGCCACCCGCGACCTGAAAGCGACCGGGGAGCTGTTTTTT. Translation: CATRDLKATGELFF.

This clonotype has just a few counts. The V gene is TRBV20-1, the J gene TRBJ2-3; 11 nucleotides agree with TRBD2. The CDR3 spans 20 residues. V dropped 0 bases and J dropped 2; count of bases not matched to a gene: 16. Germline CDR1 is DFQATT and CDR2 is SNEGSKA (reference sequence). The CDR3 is CSARDPLDSGGVRATDTQYF. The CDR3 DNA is TGCAGTGCTAGAGACCCTCTGGATAGCGGGGGGGTACGGGCCACAGATACGCAGTATTTT.

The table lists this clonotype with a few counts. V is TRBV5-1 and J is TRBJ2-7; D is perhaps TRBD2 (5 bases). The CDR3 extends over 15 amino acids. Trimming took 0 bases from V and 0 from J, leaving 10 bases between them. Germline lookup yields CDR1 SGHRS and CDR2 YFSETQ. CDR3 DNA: TGCGCCAGCAGCTTGGGGTCTAGCACCTCCTACGAGCAGTACTTC. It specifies CASSLGSSTSYEQYF.

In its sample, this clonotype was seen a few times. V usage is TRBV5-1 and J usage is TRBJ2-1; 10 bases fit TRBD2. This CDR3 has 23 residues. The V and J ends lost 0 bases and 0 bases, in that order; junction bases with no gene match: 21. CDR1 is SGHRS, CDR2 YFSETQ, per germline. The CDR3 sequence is CASSLALFPPSGGALTSYNEQFF. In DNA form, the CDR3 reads TGCGCCAGCAGCTTGGCCCTTTTTCCGCCTAGCGGGGGTGCCTTGACCTCCTACAATGAGCAGTTCTTC.

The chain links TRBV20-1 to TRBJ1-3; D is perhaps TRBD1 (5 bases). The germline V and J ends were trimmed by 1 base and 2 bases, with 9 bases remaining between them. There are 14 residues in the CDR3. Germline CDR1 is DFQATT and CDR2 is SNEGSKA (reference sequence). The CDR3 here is CSARVDSTGNTIYF. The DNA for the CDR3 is TGCAGTGCTAGAGTCGACAGCACTGGAAACACCATATATTTT.

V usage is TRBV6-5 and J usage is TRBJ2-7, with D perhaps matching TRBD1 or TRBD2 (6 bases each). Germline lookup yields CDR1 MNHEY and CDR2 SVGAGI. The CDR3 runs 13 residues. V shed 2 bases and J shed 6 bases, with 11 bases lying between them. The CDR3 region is CASSYGKGGEQYF. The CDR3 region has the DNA TGTGCCAGCAGTTACGGCAAGGGGGGCGAGCAGTACTTC.

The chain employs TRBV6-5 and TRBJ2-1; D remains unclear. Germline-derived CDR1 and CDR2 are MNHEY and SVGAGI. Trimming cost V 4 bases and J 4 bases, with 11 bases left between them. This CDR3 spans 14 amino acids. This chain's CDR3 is CASSFLGLYNEQFF. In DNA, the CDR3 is TGTGCCAGCAGTTTCTTGGGATTATACAATGAGCAGTTCTTC.

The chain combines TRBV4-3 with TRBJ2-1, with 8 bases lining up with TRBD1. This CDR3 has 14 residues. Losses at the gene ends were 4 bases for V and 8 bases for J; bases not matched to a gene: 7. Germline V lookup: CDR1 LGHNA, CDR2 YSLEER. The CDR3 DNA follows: TGCGCCAGCAGCCTAACGACAGGGGATGATGAGCAGTTCTTC. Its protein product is CASSLTTGDDEQFF.

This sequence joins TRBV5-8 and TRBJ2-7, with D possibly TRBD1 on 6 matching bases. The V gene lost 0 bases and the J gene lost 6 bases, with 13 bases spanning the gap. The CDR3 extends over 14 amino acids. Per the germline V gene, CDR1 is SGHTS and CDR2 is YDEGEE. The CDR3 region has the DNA TGTGCCAGCAGCTTGGACAGGGAGTTCTCCGAGCAGTACTTC. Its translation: CASSLDREFSEQYF.

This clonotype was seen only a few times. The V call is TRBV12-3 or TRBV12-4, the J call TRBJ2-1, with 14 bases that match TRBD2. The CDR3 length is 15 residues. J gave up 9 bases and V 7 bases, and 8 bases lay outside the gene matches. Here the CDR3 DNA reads TGTGCCAGCACTCCGACTAGCGGGAGGGCCCCTGAGCAGTTCTTC. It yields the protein CASTPTSGRAPEQFF.